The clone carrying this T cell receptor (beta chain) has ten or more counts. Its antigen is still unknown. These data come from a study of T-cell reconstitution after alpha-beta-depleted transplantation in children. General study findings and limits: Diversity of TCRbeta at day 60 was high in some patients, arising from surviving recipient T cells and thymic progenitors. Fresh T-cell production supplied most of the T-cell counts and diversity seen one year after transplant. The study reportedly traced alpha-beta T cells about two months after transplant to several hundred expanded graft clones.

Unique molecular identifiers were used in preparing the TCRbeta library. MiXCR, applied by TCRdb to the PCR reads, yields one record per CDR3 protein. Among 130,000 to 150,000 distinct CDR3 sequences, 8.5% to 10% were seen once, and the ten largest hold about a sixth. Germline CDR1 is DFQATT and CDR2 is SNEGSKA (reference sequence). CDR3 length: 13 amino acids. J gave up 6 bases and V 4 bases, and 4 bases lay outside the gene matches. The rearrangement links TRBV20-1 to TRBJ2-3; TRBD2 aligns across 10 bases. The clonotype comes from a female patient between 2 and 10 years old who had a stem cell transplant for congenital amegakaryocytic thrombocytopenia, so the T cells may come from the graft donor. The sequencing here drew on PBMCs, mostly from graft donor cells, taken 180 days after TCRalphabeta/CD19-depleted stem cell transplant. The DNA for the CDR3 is TGCAGTGCTATTAGCGGGAGGCTGGATACGCAGTATTTT. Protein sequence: CSAISGRLDTQYF.